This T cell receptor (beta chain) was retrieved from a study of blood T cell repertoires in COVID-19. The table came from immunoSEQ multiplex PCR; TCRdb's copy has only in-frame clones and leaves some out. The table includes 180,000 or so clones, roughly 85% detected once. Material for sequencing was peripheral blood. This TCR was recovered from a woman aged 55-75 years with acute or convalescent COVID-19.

Here the CDR3 reads CASSQEWGPQPQHF. CDR3 nucleotides: TGCGCCAGCAGCCAAGAATGGGGGCCTCAGCCCCAGCATTTT. The chain recombines TRBV4-1 with TRBJ1-5; maybe TRBD1 (6 bases). CDR3 length equals 14 residues. Germline assignment: CDR1 MGHRA and CDR2 YSYEKL. Trimming took off 0 bases at V and 6 bases at J, with 9 bases between the two ends.